A single sample gave rise to the 17 T cell receptor beta chains below, sequenced in a study of T-cell memory formation after mild COVID-19. TCRdb re-analysed the 5' RACE reads in MiXCR, keeping a single row per CDR3 protein. The table records around 450,000 distinct CDR3 sequences, about 20% of them present only once. The sequenced sample consisted of PBMCs or a T cell subset sorted from them (not recorded which). Receptors originate from an adult woman who had mild COVID-19 (a few samples of this study predate the infection). Cell type and time point are not known.

This clonotype was detected many times. A junction end diverges from the germline sequence, so it may reflect a read error. The chain is built from TRBV7-2 and TRBJ2-1, with a possible D match to TRBD1 (5 bases). Looked up from germline, CDR1 is SGHTA and CDR2 is FQGNSA. The CDR3 runs to 11 residues. CDR3 bases: TGTGCCAGCGGGGCCTATAATGAGCAGTTCTTC. Translation: CASGAYNEQFF. Variable domain in full (rest from reference TRBV7-2 and TRBJ2-1): GAGVSQSPSNKVTEKGKDVELRCDPISGHTALYWYRQSLGQGLEFLIYFQGNSAPDKSGLPSDRFSAERTGGSVSTLTIQRTQQEDSAVYLCASGAYNEQFFGPGTRLTVL.

This clonotype was seen just once. The rearrangement uses TRBV4-1 and TRBJ2-3; D may be TRBD1 (5 bases). Germline V CDR1 and CDR2: MGHRA, YSYEKL. The CDR3 consists of 14 residues. V was pared by 5 bases and J by 4 bases, with 13 bases between. The CDR3 loop is CASSRPGMADTQYF. The CDR3 region has the DNA TGCGCCAGCAGCAGGCCAGGGATGGCAGATACGCAGTATTTT.

This chain connects TRBV11-2 to TRBJ2-7, with 7 positions matching TRBD1. CDR1 and CDR2 from the germline V gene are SGHAT and FQNNGV. The CDR3 has 14 amino acids. V lost 6 bases and J lost 0; bases outside the gene matches: 5. Here the CDR3 reads CASSRTGVSYEQYF. The CDR3 DNA reads TGTGCCAGCAGTCGGACAGGAGTCTCCTACGAGCAGTACTTC.

This chain joins TRBV2 and TRBJ1-1; no reliable D call. Trimming removed 2 bases from V and 1 base from J, with 8 bases in between. CDR1 SNHLY and CDR2 FYNNEI come from the germline V gene. CDR3 length: 14 residues. The CDR3 sequence is CASSEFHRNTEAFF. CDR3 DNA sequence: TGTGCCAGCAGTGAATTCCACAGGAACACTGAAGCTTTCTTT.

The gene calls are TRBV12-3 or TRBV12-4 and TRBJ2-7, with D possibly TRBD1 on 6 matching bases. V was shortened by 3 bases and J by 2 bases, with 11 bases between the two germline ends. The CDR3 consists of 14 residues. The CDR3 region is CASSFRTATYEQYF. The DNA for the CDR3 is TGTGCCAGCAGTTTTAGGACAGCTACCTACGAGCAGTACTTC.

The chain employs TRBV29-1 and TRBJ2-1; possibly TRBD2 for D (5 bases). Trimming cost V 3 bases and J 10 bases, with 19 bases left between them. The CDR3 sequence is 14 residues long. Germline assignment: CDR1 SQVTM and CDR2 ANQGSEA. CDR3 nucleotide sequence: TGCAGCGTTGATGGGCTAGCCGAGGTTAGGGAGCAGTTCTTC. This translates into CSVDGLAEVREQFF.

The chain joins TRBV7-9 to TRBJ2-7, with TRBD2 matching over 7 bases. CDR1 SEHNR and CDR2 FQNEAQ come from the germline V gene (reference sequence). The ends lost 6 bases at V and 3 bases at J; junction bases unmatched: 5. This CDR3 is 13 amino acids long. The CDR3 protein is CASRAGRYYEQYF. CDR3 DNA: TGTGCCAGCAGAGCGGGACGCTACTACGAGCAGTACTTC. The full variable domain, rest sourced from reference TRBV7-9 and TRBJ2-7, is DTGVSQNPRHKITKRGQNVTFRCDPISEHNRLYWYRQTLGQGPEFLTYFQNEAQLEKSRLLSDRFSAERPKGSFSTLEIQRTEQGDSAMYLCASRAGRYYEQYFGPGTRLTVT.

This chain joins TRBV14 and TRBJ1-2; D is unclear. V was cut by 5 bases and J by 4 bases, with 11 bases left in between. The CDR3 is 13 amino acids. The germline V gene has CDR1 SGHDN and CDR2 FVKESK. Here the CDR3 DNA reads TGTGCCAGCAGCTTCAGCGGCCTCTATGGCTACACCTTC. This gives the protein CASSFSGLYGYTF. The full variable domain, in which reference TRBV14 and TRBJ1-2 provide the parts outside the CDR3, is EAGVTQFPSHSVIEKGQTVTLRCDPISGHDNLYWYRRVMGKEIKFLLHFVKESKQDESGMPNNRFLAERTGGTYSTLKVQPAELEDSGVYFCASSFSGLYGYTFGSGTRLTVV.

The genes are TRBV7-6 and TRBJ1-1, with 8 positions matching TRBD1. Per the germline V gene, CDR1 is SGHVS and CDR2 is FNYEAQ. V lost 4 bases and J lost 0; bases outside the gene matches: 4. The CDR3 has 15 amino acids. The CDR3 nucleotides are TGTGCCAGCAGCTCCATCAGGGGGCTGAACACTGAAGCTTTCTTT. Translated: CASSSIRGLNTEAFF.

This chain connects TRBV9 to TRBJ2-1, with 9 bases aligning to TRBD2. Germline V lookup: CDR1 SGDLS, CDR2 YYNGEE. J gave up 7 bases and V 3 bases, and 11 bases lay outside the gene matches. The CDR3 has 16 residues. The CDR3 reads CASSALIAGAENEQFF. The CDR3 nucleotides read TGTGCCAGCAGCGCCTTGATAGCGGGGGCGGAAAATGAGCAGTTCTTC.

This rearrangement joins TRBV2 to TRBJ2-1; D uncertain. This CDR3 spans 12 amino acids. V was shortened by 4 bases and J by 10 bases, with 11 bases between the two germline ends. From germline, CDR1 is SNHLY and CDR2 FYNNEI. This chain's CDR3 is CASSGSPYEQFF. The CDR3, as DNA: TGTGCCAGCAGTGGGTCTCCGTACGAGCAGTTCTTC.

This clonotype appeared a few times. The chain joins TRBV6-1 to TRBJ1-1; perhaps TRBD1 as D (6 bases). This CDR3 has 13 amino acids. Trimming stripped 1 base from V and 5 bases from J, with 8 bases between. CDR1 and CDR2 from the germline V gene are MNHNS and SASEGT. The CDR3 DNA is TGTGCCAGCAGTGAAGAGAGGGGGACTGAAGCTTTCTTT. Its protein is CASSEERGTEAFF.

This chain connects TRBV6-2 or TRBV6-3 to TRBJ1-1; no clear D gene. The V end was cut by 0 bases, the J end by 0 bases, with 5 bases between. Germline loops: CDR1 MNHEY, CDR2 SVGEGT. The CDR3 sequence is 14 residues long. The CDR3 region is CASSYSMVNTEAFF. The CDR3 nucleotides read TGTGCCAGCAGTTACTCGATGGTGAACACTGAAGCTTTCTTT.

The V and J genes are TRBV12-3 or TRBV12-4 and TRBJ2-7, with D possibly TRBD2 on 6 matching bases. The CDR3 sequence is 16 residues long. V gave up 0 bases and J gave up 1 base, with 13 bases separating them. This chain's CDR3 is CASSLAAAAGSYEQYF. CDR3 sequence (DNA): TGTGCCAGCAGTTTAGCCGCGGCCGCGGGGTCCTACGAGCAGTACTTC.

The gene calls are TRBV7-9 and TRBJ2-5, with 8 positions matching TRBD1. The CDR3 sequence is 14 residues long. V was pared by 7 bases and J by 11 bases, with 15 bases of the junction left unmatched. Germline CDR1 reads SEHNR; CDR2 reads FQNEAQ (reference sequence). Here the CDR3 DNA reads TGTGCCAGCACCCTAACAGAGGACAGGGAGTATCAGTACTTC. Translating it yields CASTLTEDREYQYF. Looking up the rest from reference TRBV7-9 and TRBJ2-5 gives the full variable domain: DTGVSQNPRHKITKRGQNVTFRCDPISEHNRLYWYRQTLGQGPEFLTYFQNEAQLEKSRLLSDRFSAERPKGSFSTLEIQRTEQGDSAMYLCASTLTEDREYQYFGPGTRLLVL.

V gene TRBV6-2 or TRBV6-3 combines with J gene TRBJ1-1; D possibly corresponds to TRBD1 (5 bases). The CDR3 has 14 amino acids. Germline V lookup: CDR1 MNHEY, CDR2 SVGEGT. Trimming pared 7 bases from V and 1 base from J, leaving 13 bases between. This CDR3 reads CASTSGRSNTEAFF. The CDR3 DNA is TGTGCCAGCACCTCGGGACGGTCGAACACTGAAGCTTTCTTT.

This clonotype was seen more than once but under ten times. This chain links TRBV5-1 with TRBJ2-3; D unresolved. The CDR3 has 15 residues. V was trimmed by 4 bases and J by 2 bases, leaving 14 bases between them. Germline lookup yields CDR1 SGHRS and CDR2 YFSETQ. CDR3 protein: CASSPPAAFTDTQYF. The CDR3 bases are TGCGCCAGCAGCCCCCCTGCGGCCTTCACAGATACGCAGTATTTT.